A single sample gave rise to the 15 T cell receptor beta chains below, sequenced in a study of cytomegalovirus exposure and HLA in healthy donors. Both 60 Vbeta primers and 13 Jbeta primers went into the PCR. Libraries were prepared by immunoSEQ multiplex PCR; TCRdb keeps only in-frame clonotypes and omits some of them. The table lists about 77,000 clones, around 82% of them singletons. Sequencing was performed on PBMCs. The receptors come from a man aged 40-50 years in good health and CMV-seronegative.

The genes are TRBV11-3 and TRBJ2-3; 13 nucleotides match TRBD2. J was trimmed by 1 base and V by 1 base; bases with no gene match: 2. Germline lookup yields CDR1 SGHNT and CDR2 YENEEA. The CDR3 spans 17 residues. The CDR3 spells CASSLGTSGGGTDTQYF. CDR3 nucleotides: TGTGCCAGCAGCTTAGGAACTAGCGGGGGGGGCACAGATACGCAGTATTTT.

The genes are TRBV4-1 and TRBJ2-5; D ambiguous. TRBJ2-7 matches the DNA end more closely, so the J call is doubtful. CDR3 length: 16 amino acids. Germline V gives CDR1 MGHRA, CDR2 YSYEKL. DNA for the CDR3: TGCGCCAGCAGCCAAGATTTCCCGGGTGCCCTCGCCGAGCAGTACTTC. Translating gives CASSQDFPGALAEQYF.

V usage is TRBV6-1 and J usage is TRBJ1-6, with D perhaps TRBD1 (5 bases). Germline values: CDR1 MNHNS, CDR2 SASEGT. This CDR3 comprises 13 residues. Trimming removed 10 bases at V and 10 bases at J, with 17 bases between. The CDR3 region has the DNA TGTGCCATCTTACAGGCCATAGGGTCACCCCTCCACTTT. This encodes CAILQAIGSPLHF.

CDR3: CASRGLVGRGGELFF. The CDR3 region has the DNA TGTGCCAGCAGGGGCTTGGTGGGCCGTGGCGGGGAGCTGTTTTTT. The chain uses TRBV6-5 and TRBJ2-2; no clear D gene. Deletions cut 6 bases from V and 7 bases from J, with 18 bases between. CDR1 and CDR2 (germline): MNHEY, SVGAGI. The CDR3 covers 15 residues.

The chain is built from TRBV7-9 and TRBJ2-7; 11 nucleotides agree with TRBD1. The V gene's germline CDR1 is SEHNR and CDR2 FQNEAQ (reference sequence). The CDR3 extends over 16 amino acids. The V and J ends lost 5 bases and 1 base, in that order; junction bases with no gene match: 7. The DNA of the CDR3 is TGTGCCAGCAGCGCCTGGACAGGGGGCAGTTCCTACGAGCAGTACTTC. Its protein product is CASSAWTGGSSYEQYF.

This clone was seen a handful of times. V gene TRBV7-6 combines with J gene TRBJ1-1; no reliable D call. The ends were cut back, 1 base at V and 2 bases at J, with 5 bases in the middle. The CDR3 sequence is 13 residues long. From germline, CDR1 is SGHVS and CDR2 FNYEAQ. The CDR3 nucleotides are TGTGCCAGCAGCTTAGGGGCAAACACTGAAGCTTTCTTT. Translation: CASSLGANTEAFF.

This clone showed up just once. The chain employs TRBV28 and TRBJ1-6; 8 positions match TRBD1. Trimming cost V 7 bases and J 14 bases; bases outside gene matches: 19. In germline, CDR1 is MDHEN, CDR2 SYDVKM. This CDR3 contains 16 residues. CDR3 nucleotides: TGTGCCAGCACGAATTCCGGGACAGGCTACGGCTACTCCCTCCACTTT. This sequence encodes CASTNSGTGYGYSLHF.

The chain links TRBV11-2 to TRBJ1-4, with TRBD1 identical over 8 bases. The trim removed 3 bases at V and 7 bases at J, leaving 13 bases unmatched. Germline loops: CDR1 SGHAT, CDR2 FQNNGV. CDR3 length: 17 amino acids. CDR3 amino acids: CASSFPPRGTGSEKLFF. CDR3 DNA: TGTGCCAGCAGCTTCCCTCCTAGGGGGACAGGTAGTGAAAAACTGTTTTTT.

This clone was counted a few times. The chain uses TRBV5-6 and TRBJ1-2; D ambiguous. The CDR3 spans 12 residues. V shed 4 bases and J shed 6 bases, with 10 bases lying between them. Germline V gene sequence: CDR1 SGHDT, CDR2 YYEEEE. CDR3 in DNA: TGTGCCAGCAGCCCCACCTCAGATGGCTACACCTTC. Protein sequence: CASSPTSDGYTF.

The chain combines TRBV7-2 with TRBJ2-1, with 11 bases matching TRBD2. V lost 3 bases and J lost 5; bases outside the gene matches: 3. Germline V gene lookup returns CDR1 SGHTA and CDR2 FQGNSA. The CDR3 length is 15 residues. This CDR3 reads CASSFNSGGDNEQFF. The CDR3 DNA is TGTGCCAGCAGCTTCAATAGCGGGGGGGACAATGAGCAGTTCTTC.

The rearrangement links TRBV29-1 to TRBJ1-5, with 8 positions matching TRBD1. V was pared by 7 bases and J by 2 bases, with 4 bases of the junction left unmatched. This CDR3 is built from 13 residues. Germline V gene sequence: CDR1 SQVTM, CDR2 ANQGSEA. In DNA, the CDR3 is TGCAGCGCCGCGACAGGGGGCAATCAGCCCCAGCATTTT. This encodes CSAATGGNQPQHF.

The V gene is TRBV7-9, the J gene TRBJ1-5; no definite D call. The CDR3 consists of 14 residues. The ends were cut back, 1 base at V and 4 bases at J, with 8 bases in the middle. Germline V gene data show CDR1 as SEHNR and CDR2 as FQNEAQ (reference sequence). CDR3 in DNA: TGTGCCAGCAGCTTAGGGTACGGGAATCAGCCCCAGCATTTT. Its translation is CASSLGYGNQPQHF. The whole variable domain, remainder taken from reference TRBV7-9 and TRBJ1-5, is DTGVSQNPRHKITKRGQNVTFRCDPISEHNRLYWYRQTLGQGPEFLTYFQNEAQLEKSRLLSDRFSAERPKGSFSTLEIQRTEQGDSAMYLCASSLGYGNQPQHFGDGTRLSIL.

This clone was seen a few times. The V and J genes are TRBV6-1 and TRBJ2-7, with 9 bases that match TRBD1. J lost 3 bases, V lost 6 bases, and 0 bases had no gene match. The germline CDR1 and CDR2 sequences are MNHNS and SASEGT. The CDR3 has 12 residues. DNA for the CDR3: TGTGCCAGCAGGGACAGGGGCTACGAGCAGTACTTC. Protein product: CASRDRGYEQYF.

V and J are TRBV2 and TRBJ2-6; weak D call: TRBD1 (5 bases). V gave up 6 bases and J gave up 1 base, with 13 bases separating them. Germline V CDR1 and CDR2: SNHLY, FYNNEI. This CDR3 spans 16 amino acids. This chain's CDR3 is CASSLRAPSGANVLTF. CDR3 bases: TGTGCCAGCAGCCTCAGGGCCCCTTCTGGGGCCAACGTCCTGACTTTC.

This clone was counted once. The chain recombines TRBV7-9 with TRBJ1-6, with D perhaps TRBD1 (6 bases). The germline V gene encodes CDR1 SEHNR and CDR2 FQNEAQ (reference sequence). V was shortened by 5 bases and J by 11 bases, with 13 bases between the two germline ends. There are 13 residues in the CDR3. CDR3 loop: CASSPGQRTPLHF. The DNA for the CDR3 is TGTGCCAGCAGCCCAGGACAGAGGACACCCCTCCACTTT.